The 27 T cell receptor beta chains below all came from one sample that was sequenced in a study of shared clonotypes between healthy human individuals (dated by TCRdb to about 2020). Receptors were amplified or captured by the immunoSEQ multiplex PCR assay. The immuneACCESS repertoire file appears here via TCRdb, limited to in-frame rearrangements. These files lack a portion of the clones; in checked studies, under half of the deficit traces to unresolved V genes, and the cause of the others is not known. The sample table records about 1 million clones; under 80% of these occur just once. Jointly, the top ten make up nearly 1.5% of the sample. Material: memory CD4+ T cells sorted from blood. The cell subset or site tag for this specimen amounts to: CD45RA-negative fraction. These TCRs come from a man aged 18 to 30 in good health.

The sample holds one count of this clone. V usage is TRBV5-4 and J usage is TRBJ2-5; D unresolved. The germline V and J ends were trimmed by 4 bases and 4 bases, with 14 bases remaining between them. Germline assignment: CDR1 SGHNT and CDR2 YYREEE (reference sequence). The CDR3 contains 14 residues. The CDR3 nucleotides read TGTGCCAGCAGCCCGGGTGGGGTTAGAGAGACCCAGTACTTC. Protein product: CASSPGGVRETQYF.

V gene TRBV30 combines with J gene TRBJ1-1; the D gene is possibly TRBD1 (5 bases). Trimming pared 7 bases from V and 1 base from J, leaving 22 bases between. The CDR3 runs to 16 residues. CDR1 and CDR2 from the germline V gene are GTSNPN and SVGIG (reference sequence). The CDR3 DNA sequence: TGTGCCTACCTGAGGGGAATAACTCCCTGGAACACTGAAGCTTTCTTT. It encodes CAYLRGITPWNTEAFF.

In its sample, this clone was seen once. The rearrangement links TRBV2 to TRBJ2-5; perhaps D is TRBD1 or TRBD2 (6 bases each). Trimming pared 3 bases from V and 3 bases from J, leaving 11 bases between. The germline CDR1 and CDR2 sequences are SNHLY and FYNNEI. This CDR3 is built from 14 residues. CDR3 loop: CASSDIRGEETQYF. In DNA form, the CDR3 reads TGTGCCAGCAGTGACATTAGGGGGGAAGAGACCCAGTACTTC.

Comments on this clone: Other nucleotide sequences from this sample produce the same CDR3. The chain joins TRBV5-1 to TRBJ1-6; D is unclear. CDR3 length: 15 residues. V was shortened by 2 bases and J by 0 bases, with 6 bases between the two germline ends. Germline V gene data show CDR1 as SGHRS and CDR2 as YFSETQ. CDR3 DNA: TGCGCCAGCAGCTTAGGCACCTCCTATAATTCACCCCTCCACTTT. It is translated as CASSLGTSYNSPLHF.

The chain carries TRBV30 and TRBJ2-3; 10 positions match TRBD2. The length of the CDR3 is 16 residues. Trimming took 2 bases from V and 7 from J; bases not matched to a gene: 12. In germline, CDR1 is GTSNPN, CDR2 SVGIG (reference sequence). The CDR3 loop is CAWSSPQRGGAHTQYF. CDR3 sequence (DNA): TGTGCCTGGAGTTCTCCTCAGCGGGGGGGTGCCCATACGCAGTATTTT.

The rearrangement uses TRBV6-1 and TRBJ2-7; D might be TRBD1 (6 bases). Germline CDR1 MNHNS, CDR2 SASEGT. V was clipped by 4 bases and J by 6 bases, with 16 bases between them. The CDR3 length is 14 residues. The CDR3 protein is CASSVATGPGEQYF. The DNA for the CDR3 is TGTGCCAGCAGTGTTGCGACAGGCCCCGGCGAGCAGTACTTC.

The chain uses TRBV7-4 and TRBJ1-5, with D unresolved. The CDR3 sequence is 16 residues long. The germline V gene has CDR1 SGHVT and CDR2 SQSDAQ. Between the trimmed V and J ends, which lost 3 bases and 0 bases, there was a span of 12 bases. The CDR3 is CASSLIGQNSNQPQHF. In nucleotides, the CDR3 is TGTGCCAGCAGCTTGATCGGGCAGAATAGCAATCAGCCCCAGCATTTT.

Comments on this clone: This may stem from a read error, because a much larger clone lies one nucleotide away. The chain carries TRBV5-4 and TRBJ1-6; D unresolved. V lost 4 bases to trimming and J lost 0 bases, with 5 bases between them. The length of the CDR3 is 14 residues. CDR1 SGHNT and CDR2 YYREEE come from the germline V gene (reference sequence). The DNA for the CDR3 is TGTGCCAGCAGCCCGAGCTCCTATAATTCACCCCTCCACTTT. It codes for CASSPSSYNSPLHF.

Remarks on this clone: This may be a read error, as it is one base from a much larger clone. The chain combines TRBV30 with TRBJ2-1; no clear D gene. Germline CDR1 reads GTSNPN; CDR2 reads SVGIG (reference sequence). The CDR3 consists of 8 residues. The CDR3 sequence: CDGRPEFF. In nucleotides, the CDR3 is TGTGATGGACGGCCGGAGTTCTTC.

The V and J genes are TRBV28 and TRBJ2-2; D not certain. Trimming removed 4 bases at V and 3 bases at J, with 15 bases between. Germline V gives CDR1 MDHEN, CDR2 SYDVKM. CDR3 length: 16 amino acids. In DNA, the CDR3 is TGTGCCAGCAGTTCAACGACCCTGATCTACACCGGGGAGCTGTTTTTT. Protein product: CASSSTTLIYTGELFF.

The chain employs TRBV6-1 and TRBJ2-6; D is unclear. Between the trimmed V and J ends, which lost 3 bases and 0 bases, there was a span of 9 bases. The CDR3 spans 16 residues. Looked up from germline, CDR1 is MNHNS and CDR2 is SASEGT. In DNA, the CDR3 is TGTGCCAGCAGTGATTTGAACCTCTCTGGGGCCAACGTCCTGACTTTC. It is translated as CASSDLNLSGANVLTF.

A word on this clone: In the same sample, other DNA sequences code for this CDR3. V gene TRBV19 combines with J gene TRBJ1-5, with TRBD1 matching 10 bases. The CDR3 length is 13 residues. Germline CDR1 is LNHDA and CDR2 is SQIVND (reference sequence). The V segment lost 6 bases and the J segment 6 bases; nucleotides outside the gene matches: 2. CDR3 amino acids: CASSGTGAQPQHF. For the CDR3, the DNA is TGTGCCAGTAGCGGGACAGGGGCTCAGCCCCAGCATTTT.

This clone was seen only a few times. The chain is built from TRBV7-2 and TRBJ2-5; D not resolved. The V end was cut by 5 bases, the J end by 1 base, with 11 bases between. Germline V gene sequence: CDR1 SGHTA, CDR2 FQGNSA. CDR3 size: 14 residues. The CDR3 sequence: CASSKTLSQETQYF. Written as DNA, the CDR3 is TGTGCCAGCAGCAAAACCCTTTCCCAAGAGACCCAGTACTTC.

This chain connects TRBV7-6 to TRBJ2-3; 9 positions match TRBD1. Trimming took 5 bases from V and 4 from J; bases not matched to a gene: 4. The CDR3 length is 14 residues. Germline lookup yields CDR1 SGHVS and CDR2 FNYEAQ. CDR3 sequence reads: CASSPTGGPDTQYF. CDR3 nucleotide sequence: TGTGCCAGCAGCCCCACAGGGGGCCCAGATACGCAGTATTTT.

There are a few counts of this clone. The chain employs TRBV10-1 and TRBJ1-2; the D gene is possibly TRBD1 (6 bases). Germline loops: CDR1 WNHNN, CDR2 SYGVQD (reference sequence). The CDR3 is 13 residues long. The V end lost 3 bases, the J end lost 2 bases, and 7 bases lay between the germline ends. The CDR3 nucleotides are TGCGCCAGCAGTGAAGGGGGGAACTATGGCTACACCTTC. It yields the protein CASSEGGNYGYTF.

The chain couples TRBV11-2 to TRBJ2-4; 7 bases line up with TRBD1. Germline V CDR1 and CDR2: SGHAT, FQNNGV. The CDR3 spans 15 residues. V lost 0 bases and J lost 6; bases outside the gene matches: 5. The CDR3 DNA reads as TGTGCCAGCAGCTTAGATGAGGGGGCGGGAAACATTCAGTACTTC. It encodes CASSLDEGAGNIQYF.

The genes are TRBV2 and TRBJ1-5; D gene uncertain. CDR1 SNHLY and CDR2 FYNNEI come from the germline V gene. V was trimmed by 4 bases and J by 1 base, leaving 8 bases between them. This CDR3 has 14 residues. Here the CDR3 reads CASSGTMSNQPQHF. The CDR3 DNA follows: TGTGCCAGCAGTGGGACGATGAGCAATCAGCCCCAGCATTTT.

The chain joins TRBV30 to TRBJ1-3; the D gene is possibly TRBD1 (5 bases). Trimming took off 2 bases at V and 0 bases at J, with 8 bases between the two ends. Germline assignment: CDR1 GTSNPN and CDR2 SVGIG (reference sequence). CDR3 size: 14 residues. The chain's CDR3 is CAWSRGSSGNTIYF. In nucleotides, the CDR3 is TGTGCCTGGAGTCGGGGGTCCTCTGGAAACACCATATATTTT. Complete variable domain (other parts from reference TRBV30 and TRBJ1-3): SQTIHQWPATLVQPVGSPLSLECTVEGTSNPNLYWYRQAAGRGLQLLFYSVGIGQISSEVPQNLSASRPQDRQFILSSKKLLLSDSGFYLCAWSRGSSGNTIYFGEGSWLTVV.

The gene calls are TRBV10-1 and TRBJ2-5, with D perhaps being TRBD1 or TRBD2 (5 bases each). CDR3 length: 13 amino acids. CDR1 and CDR2 from the germline V gene are WNHNN and SYGVQD (reference sequence). V gave up 6 bases and J gave up 5 bases, with 13 bases separating them. CDR3: CASSRFEGETQYF. The CDR3 region has the DNA TGCGCCAGCAGCCGGTTTGAGGGGGAGACCCAGTACTTC.

This chain joins TRBV7-9 and TRBJ2-7; D is undetermined. Trimming left V 1 base short and J 1 base short, with 17 bases between. CDR3 size: 17 residues. Germline loops: CDR1 SEHNR, CDR2 FQNEAQ (reference sequence). CDR3 DNA: TGTGCCAGCAGCTTAGGGGCTTTTGGGCGCGGATCCTACGAGCAGTACTTC. This sequence encodes CASSLGAFGRGSYEQYF.

A word on this clone: Germline and junction disagree at one end, which may indicate a read error. Other DNA sequences of this sample code for an identical CDR3. The rearrangement links TRBV7-7 to TRBJ2-5; 9 nucleotides match TRBD2. CDR1 is SSHAT and CDR2 is FNYEAQ in the germline V gene (reference sequence). The CDR3 has 14 amino acids. This chain's CDR3 is CASSPGLAGETQYF. The CDR3 nucleotides are TGTGCTAGCAGCCCGGGACTAGCTGGAGAGACCCAGTACTTC.

This chain joins TRBV2 and TRBJ1-6; the match to TRBD1 covers 11 bases. Germline V gene data show CDR1 as SNHLY and CDR2 as FYNNEI. V lost 6 bases to trimming and J lost 6 bases; unmatched junction nucleotides: 4. The CDR3 contains 15 residues. The CDR3 sequence: CASSEDRGLNSPLHF. In DNA form, the CDR3 reads TGTGCCAGCAGCGAGGACAGGGGGCTTAATTCACCCCTCCACTTT.

This clone was detected only once. Being one base from a much bigger clone, this may be a read error. The CDR3 loop is CASSLVGNYGYTF. For the CDR3, the DNA is TGTGCCAGCAGCTTAGTGGGGAACTATGGCTACACCTTC. The gene calls are TRBV11-2 and TRBJ1-2; unclear D gene. Germline CDR1 is SGHAT and CDR2 is FQNNGV. This CDR3 is 13 amino acids long. Deletions cut 1 base from V and 2 bases from J, with 5 bases between.

V and J are TRBV5-1 and TRBJ1-5; 11 bases align to TRBD1. The CDR3 has 15 amino acids. The trim removed 3 bases at V and 4 bases at J, leaving 3 bases unmatched. The germline CDR1 and CDR2 sequences are SGHRS and YFSETQ. CDR3 coding DNA: TGCGCCAGCAGCTCGGGACAGGGGGAGAATCAGCCCCAGCATTTT. It is translated as CASSSGQGENQPQHF.

The V and J genes are TRBV10-3 and TRBJ2-3, with 8 nucleotides matching TRBD2. The J segment lost 0 bases and the V segment lost 6 bases, leaving 11 bases of the junction unmatched. Germline lookup yields CDR1 ENHRY and CDR2 SYGVKD. This CDR3 has 17 residues. CDR3 sequence (DNA): TGTGCCATCAGCTTCCTACTAGCGGAGTCTAGCACAGATACGCAGTATTTT. Translation: CAISFLLAESSTDTQYF.

This chain links TRBV7-3 with TRBJ1-5, with 8 bases identical to TRBD1. With V trimmed by 8 bases and J by 1 base, 19 bases remained unmatched. Germline CDR1 reads SGHTA; CDR2 reads FQGTGA. The CDR3 has 19 amino acids. CDR3 DNA: TGTGCCAGCGACTTTGAAGGCCAGGGGGCAGGAGGCAGCAATCAGCCCCAGCATTTT. Its protein product is CASDFEGQGAGGSNQPQHF.

This clone appeared a single time. Within the sample, other DNA sequences also encode this same CDR3. The CDR3 nucleotides are TGCAGCGTTGAGCAGGGCGGTTACGAGCAGTACTTC. Its translation is CSVEQGGYEQYF. This rearrangement joins TRBV29-1 to TRBJ2-7; tentatively, D is TRBD1 (5 bases). Germline CDR1 reads SQVTM; CDR2 reads ANQGSEA. V lost 3 bases to trimming and J lost 4 bases, with 10 bases between them. The CDR3 totals 12 residues.